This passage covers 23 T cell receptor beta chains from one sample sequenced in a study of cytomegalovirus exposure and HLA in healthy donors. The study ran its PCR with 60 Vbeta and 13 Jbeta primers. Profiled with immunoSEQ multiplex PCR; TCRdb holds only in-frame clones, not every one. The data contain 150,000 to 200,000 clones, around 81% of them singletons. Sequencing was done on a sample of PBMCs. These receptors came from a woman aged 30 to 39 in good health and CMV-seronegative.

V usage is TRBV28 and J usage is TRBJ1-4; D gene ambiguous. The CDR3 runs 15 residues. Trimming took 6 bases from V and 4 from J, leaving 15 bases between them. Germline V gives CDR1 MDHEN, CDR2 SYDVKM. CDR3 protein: CASRQTGAGNEKLFF. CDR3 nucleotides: TGTGCCAGCAGGCAGACGGGAGCGGGTAATGAAAAACTGTTTTTT. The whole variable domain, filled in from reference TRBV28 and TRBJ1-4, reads DVKVTQSSRYLVKRTGEKVFLECVQDMDHENMFWYRQDPGLGLRLIYFSYDVKMKEKGDIPEGYSVSREKKERFSLILESASTNQTSMYLCASRQTGAGNEKLFFGSGTQLSVL.

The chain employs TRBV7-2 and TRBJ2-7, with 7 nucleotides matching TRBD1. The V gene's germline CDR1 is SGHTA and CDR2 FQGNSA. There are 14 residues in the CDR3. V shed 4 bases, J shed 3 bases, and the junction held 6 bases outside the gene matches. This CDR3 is CASSSYRDSYEQYF. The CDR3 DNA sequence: TGTGCCAGCAGCTCGTACCGGGACAGCTACGAGCAGTACTTC.

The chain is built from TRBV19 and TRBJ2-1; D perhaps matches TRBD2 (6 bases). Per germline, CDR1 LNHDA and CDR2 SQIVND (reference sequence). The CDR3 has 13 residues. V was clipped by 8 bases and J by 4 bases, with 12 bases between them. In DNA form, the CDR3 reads TGTGCCAGTGGGGGGACGGCTTACAATGAGCAGTTCTTC. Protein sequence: CASGGTAYNEQFF.

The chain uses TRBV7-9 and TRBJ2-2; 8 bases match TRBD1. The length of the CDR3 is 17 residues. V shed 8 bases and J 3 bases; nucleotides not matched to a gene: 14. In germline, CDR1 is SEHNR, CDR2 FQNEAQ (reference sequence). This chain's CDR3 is CASRGPTGVFHTGELFF. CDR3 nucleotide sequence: TGTGCCAGCCGGGGGCCGACAGGGGTCTTCCACACCGGGGAGCTGTTTTTT. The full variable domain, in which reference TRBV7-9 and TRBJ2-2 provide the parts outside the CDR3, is DTGVSQNPRHKITKRGQNVTFRCDPISEHNRLYWYRQTLGQGPEFLTYFQNEAQLEKSRLLSDRFSAERPKGSFSTLEIQRTEQGDSAMYLCASRGPTGVFHTGELFFGEGSRLTVL.

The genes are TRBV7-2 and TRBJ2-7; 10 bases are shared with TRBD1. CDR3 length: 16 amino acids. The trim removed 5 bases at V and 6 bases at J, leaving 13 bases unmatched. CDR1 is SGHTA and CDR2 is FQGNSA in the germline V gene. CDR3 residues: CASSLCRDRGVCEQYF. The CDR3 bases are TGTGCCAGCAGCCTCTGCCGGGACAGGGGAGTCTGCGAGCAGTACTTC.

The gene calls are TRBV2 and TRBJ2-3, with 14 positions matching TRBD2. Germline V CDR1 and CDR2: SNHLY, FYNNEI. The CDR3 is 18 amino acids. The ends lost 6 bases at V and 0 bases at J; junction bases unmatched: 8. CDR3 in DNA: TGTGCCAGCAGACCCGGACTAGCGGGGGGCCTCAGCACAGATACGCAGTATTTT. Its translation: CASRPGLAGGLSTDTQYF. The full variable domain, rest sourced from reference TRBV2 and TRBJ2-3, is EPEVTQTPSHQVTQMGQEVILRCVPISNHLYFYWYRQILGQKVEFLVSFYNNEISEKSEIFDDQFSVERPDGSNFTLKIRSTKLEDSAMYFCASRPGLAGGLSTDTQYFGPGTRLTVL.

CDR3 amino acids: CASSGGGSYNEQFF. In DNA, the CDR3 is TGTGCCAGCAGTGGGGGGGGAAGCTACAATGAGCAGTTCTTC. This chain connects TRBV6-5 to TRBJ2-1; 7 positions match TRBD2. The germline V gene has CDR1 MNHEY and CDR2 SVGAGI. The V segment lost 5 bases and the J segment 3 bases; nucleotides outside the gene matches: 4. This CDR3 contains 14 residues.

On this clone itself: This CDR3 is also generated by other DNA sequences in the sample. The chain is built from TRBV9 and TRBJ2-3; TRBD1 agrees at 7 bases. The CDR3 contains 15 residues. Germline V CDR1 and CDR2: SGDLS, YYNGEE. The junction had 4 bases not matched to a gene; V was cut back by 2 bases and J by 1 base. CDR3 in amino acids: CASSVEGAGTDTQYF. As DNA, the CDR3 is TGTGCCAGCAGCGTTGAGGGGGCCGGCACAGATACGCAGTATTTT.

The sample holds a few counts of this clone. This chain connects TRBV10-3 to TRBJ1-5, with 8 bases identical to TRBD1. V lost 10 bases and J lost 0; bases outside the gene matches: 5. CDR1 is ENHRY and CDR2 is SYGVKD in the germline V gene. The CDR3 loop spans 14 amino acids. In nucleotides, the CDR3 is TGTGCCACCGAGGACAGGGCTAGCAATCAGCCCCAGCATTTT. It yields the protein CATEDRASNQPQHF.

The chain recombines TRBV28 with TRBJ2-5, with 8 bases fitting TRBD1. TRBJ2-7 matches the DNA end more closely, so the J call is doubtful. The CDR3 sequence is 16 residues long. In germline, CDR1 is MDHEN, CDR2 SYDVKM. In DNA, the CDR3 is TGTGCCAGCAGTCCGTCCGTGGACAGGGTAACGGGCGAGCAGTACTTC. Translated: CASSPSVDRVTGEQYF.

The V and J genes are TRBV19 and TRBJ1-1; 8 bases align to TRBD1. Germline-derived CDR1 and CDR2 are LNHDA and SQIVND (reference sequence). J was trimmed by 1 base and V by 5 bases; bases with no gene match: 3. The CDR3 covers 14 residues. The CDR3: CASSPGTGNTEAFF. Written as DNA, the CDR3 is TGTGCCAGTAGTCCAGGGACAGGGAACACTGAAGCTTTCTTT.

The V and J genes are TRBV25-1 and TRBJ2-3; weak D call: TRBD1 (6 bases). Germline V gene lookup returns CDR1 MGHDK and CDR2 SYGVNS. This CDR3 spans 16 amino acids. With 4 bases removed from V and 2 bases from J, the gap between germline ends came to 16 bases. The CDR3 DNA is TGTGCCAGCAGTGGGTCTATAACAGGGAACACAGATACGCAGTATTTT. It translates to CASSGSITGNTDTQYF.

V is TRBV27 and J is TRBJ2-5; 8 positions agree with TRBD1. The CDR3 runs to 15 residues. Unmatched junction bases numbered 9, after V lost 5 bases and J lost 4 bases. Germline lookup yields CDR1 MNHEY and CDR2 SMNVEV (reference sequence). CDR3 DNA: TGTGCCAGCAGTCCCCGCCGGACAGGGAGAGAGACCCAGTACTTC. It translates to CASSPRRTGRETQYF.

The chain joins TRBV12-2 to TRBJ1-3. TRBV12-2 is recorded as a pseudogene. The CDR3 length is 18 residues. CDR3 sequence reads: CASRHHQAGGSSGNTIYF. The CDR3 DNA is TGTGCAAGTCGCCACCATCAGGCGGGGGGATCCTCTGGAAACACCATATATTTT.

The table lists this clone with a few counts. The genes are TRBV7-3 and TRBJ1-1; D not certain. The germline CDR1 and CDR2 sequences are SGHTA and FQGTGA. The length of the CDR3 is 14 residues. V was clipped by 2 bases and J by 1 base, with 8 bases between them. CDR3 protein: CASSLGGSNTEAFF. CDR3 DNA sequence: TGTGCCAGCAGCTTAGGAGGGTCGAACACTGAAGCTTTCTTT.

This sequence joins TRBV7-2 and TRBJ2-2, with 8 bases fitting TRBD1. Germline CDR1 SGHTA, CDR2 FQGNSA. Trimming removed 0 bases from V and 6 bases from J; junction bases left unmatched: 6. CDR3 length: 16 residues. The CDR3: CASSLAGQGFAGELFF. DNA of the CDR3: TGTGCCAGCAGCTTAGCCGGACAGGGCTTTGCCGGGGAGCTGTTTTTT.

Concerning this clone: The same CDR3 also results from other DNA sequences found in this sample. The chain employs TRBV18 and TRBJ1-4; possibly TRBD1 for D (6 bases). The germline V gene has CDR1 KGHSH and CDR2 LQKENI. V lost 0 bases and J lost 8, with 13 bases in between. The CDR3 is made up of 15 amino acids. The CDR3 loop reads CASSPPGQGNEKLFF. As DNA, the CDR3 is TGTGCCAGCTCACCACCTGGGCAGGGGAACGAAAAACTGTTTTTT.

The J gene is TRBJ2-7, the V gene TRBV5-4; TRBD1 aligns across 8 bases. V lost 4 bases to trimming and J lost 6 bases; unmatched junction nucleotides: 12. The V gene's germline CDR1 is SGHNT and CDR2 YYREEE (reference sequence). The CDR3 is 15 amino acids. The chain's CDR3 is CASSPTGAGGGEQYF. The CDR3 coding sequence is TGTGCCAGCAGCCCGACAGGGGCAGGGGGCGGCGAGCAGTACTTC.

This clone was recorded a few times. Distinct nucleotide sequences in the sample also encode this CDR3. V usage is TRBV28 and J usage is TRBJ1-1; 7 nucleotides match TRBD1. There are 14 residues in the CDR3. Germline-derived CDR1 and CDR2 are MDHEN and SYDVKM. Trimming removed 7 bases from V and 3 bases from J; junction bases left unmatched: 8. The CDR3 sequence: CASITGAGDTEAFF. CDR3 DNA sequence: TGTGCCAGCATAACAGGGGCTGGGGACACTGAAGCTTTCTTT.

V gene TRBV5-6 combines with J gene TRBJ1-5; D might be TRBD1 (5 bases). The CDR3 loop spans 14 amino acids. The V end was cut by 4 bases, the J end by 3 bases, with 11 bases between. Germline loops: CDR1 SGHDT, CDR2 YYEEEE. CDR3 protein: CASSVDNNNQPQHF. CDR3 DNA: TGTGCCAGCAGCGTGGACAATAACAATCAGCCCCAGCATTTT.

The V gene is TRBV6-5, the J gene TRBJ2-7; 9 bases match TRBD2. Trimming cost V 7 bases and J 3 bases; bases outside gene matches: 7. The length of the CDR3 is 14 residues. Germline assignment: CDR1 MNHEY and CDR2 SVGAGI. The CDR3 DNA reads TGTGCCAGCATCCGAGTAGCGGGAGACTACGAGCAGTACTTC. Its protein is CASIRVAGDYEQYF.

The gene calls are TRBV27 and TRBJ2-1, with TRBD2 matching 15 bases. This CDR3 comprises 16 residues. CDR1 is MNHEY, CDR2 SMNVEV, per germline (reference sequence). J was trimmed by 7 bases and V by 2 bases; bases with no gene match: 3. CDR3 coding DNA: TGTGCCAGCAGTTTAGTTGGGACTAGCGGGAGGAATGAGCAGTTCTTC. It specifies CASSLVGTSGRNEQFF.

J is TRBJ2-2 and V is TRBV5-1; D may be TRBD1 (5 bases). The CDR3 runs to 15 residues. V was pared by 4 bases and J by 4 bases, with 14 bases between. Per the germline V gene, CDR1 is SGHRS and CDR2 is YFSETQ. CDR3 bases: TGCGCCAGCAGCCACTTGACCCAGGGCACCGGGGAGCTGTTTTTT. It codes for CASSHLTQGTGELFF.